One sample yielded the 21 T cell receptor beta chains listed below, sequenced in a study of blood T cell repertoires in COVID-19. Clones were sequenced by immunoSEQ multiplex PCR, and TCRdb holds only the in-frame ones, with some missing. The table records about 280,000 clones, around 90% of them present only once. The sample was peripheral blood. The receptors shown here come from a man between 18 and 29 years old with active or convalescent COVID-19.

The chain is built from TRBV5-1 and TRBJ2-7; weak D call: TRBD2 (5 bases). CDR1 is SGHRS and CDR2 is YFSETQ in the germline V gene. Trimming took off 1 base at V and 0 bases at J, with 11 bases between the two ends. CDR3 length: 15 residues. In nucleotides, the CDR3 is TGCGCCAGCAGCTTGAGCCCCGGGAACTCCTACGAGCAGTACTTC. Its protein product is CASSLSPGNSYEQYF.

This sequence joins TRBV25-1 and TRBJ1-1, with a possible D match to TRBD1 (5 bases). The ends were cut back, 2 bases at V and 4 bases at J, with 17 bases in the middle. The CDR3 extends over 16 amino acids. Germline assignment: CDR1 MGHDK and CDR2 SYGVNS. The CDR3 region has the DNA TGTGCCAGCAGTGAACACGGCAGGGTTGCGAGCACTGAAGCTTTCTTT. Amino acid sequence: CASSEHGRVASTEAFF.

The CDR3 spells CASSLRSGVNTGELFF. CDR3 in DNA: TGTGCCAGCAGCCTGAGGAGCGGGGTGAACACCGGGGAGCTGTTTTTT. The chain carries TRBV5-4 and TRBJ2-2; 7 bases map to TRBD2. In germline, CDR1 is SGHNT, CDR2 YYREEE (reference sequence). The CDR3 loop spans 16 amino acids. V lost 4 bases and J lost 1; bases outside the gene matches: 7.

The chain's CDR3 is CASRRGGNMNTEAFF. In nucleotides, the CDR3 is TGTGCCAGCCGGCGGGGGGGGAACATGAACACTGAAGCTTTCTTT. This chain links TRBV18 with TRBJ1-1; D is perhaps TRBD1 (5 bases). There are 15 residues in the CDR3. Trimming removed 8 bases from V and 0 bases from J, with 16 bases in between. Germline V gives CDR1 KGHSH, CDR2 LQKENI.

The chain has TRBV12-3 or TRBV12-4 and TRBJ2-7, with no clear D. V was pared by 4 bases and J by 2 bases, with 9 bases between. This CDR3 has 13 residues. The CDR3 loop reads CASSYTTTYEQYF. The DNA for the CDR3 is TGTGCCAGCAGTTACACTACTACCTACGAGCAGTACTTC.

The rearrangement links TRBV7-3 to TRBJ1-1, with TRBD1 as a possible D gene (6 bases). The ends were cut back, 5 bases at V and 1 base at J, with 11 bases in the middle. CDR3 length: 14 amino acids. CDR1 and CDR2 (germline): SGHTA, FQGTGA. CDR3 residues: CASSTQGWNTEAFF. In nucleotides, the CDR3 is TGTGCCAGCAGCACACAGGGCTGGAACACTGAAGCTTTCTTT. Drawing the rest from reference TRBV7-3 and TRBJ1-1, the complete variable domain is GAGVSQTPSNKVTEKGKYVELRCDPISGHTALYWYRQSLGQGPEFLIYFQGTGAADDSGLPNDRFFAVRPEGSVSTLKIQRTERGDSAVYLCASSTQGWNTEAFFGQGTRLTVV.

This chain joins TRBV6-6 and TRBJ1-1; 10 bases line up with TRBD1. This CDR3 is built from 15 residues. The V gene's germline CDR1 is MNHNY and CDR2 SVGAGI (reference sequence). V lost 2 bases to trimming and J lost 1 base; unmatched junction nucleotides: 1. CDR3 nucleotides: TGTGCCAGCAGTTACCGGACAGGGGGGAACACTGAAGCTTTCTTT. Amino acid sequence: CASSYRTGGNTEAFF.

The rearrangement links TRBV2 to TRBJ1-3, with a tentative D call TRBD1 (6 bases). Trimming left V 5 bases short and J 2 bases short, with 13 bases between. Germline V lookup: CDR1 SNHLY, CDR2 FYNNEI. The CDR3 sequence is 15 residues long. The CDR3 nucleotides read TGTGCCAGCAGTTTTGACAGGTACCCTGGAAACACCATATATTTT. Protein sequence: CASSFDRYPGNTIYF.

The gene calls are TRBV5-8 and TRBJ1-6; D uncertain. The germline gives CDR1 SGHTS, CDR2 YDEGEE. Trimming took off 3 bases at V and 5 bases at J, with 12 bases between the two ends. This CDR3 is built from 15 residues. CDR3 amino acids: CASSYRRGNNSPLHF. In DNA form, the CDR3 reads TGTGCCAGCAGCTACCGGAGAGGAAATAATTCACCCCTCCACTTT.

This clone has only one observation. The chain carries TRBV6-5 and TRBJ2-7, with TRBD1 matching 9 bases. The CDR3 has 16 residues. Germline V gene data show CDR1 as MNHEY and CDR2 as SVGAGI. The J segment lost 4 bases and the V segment lost 4 bases, leaving 11 bases of the junction unmatched. This chain's CDR3 is CASSSQPGQGSYEQYF. In DNA form, the CDR3 reads TGTGCCAGCAGTTCCCAACCGGGACAGGGATCATACGAGCAGTACTTC.

This chain connects TRBV20-1 to TRBJ2-2; weak D call: TRBD2 (7 bases). The germline V gene has CDR1 DFQATT and CDR2 SNEGSKA (reference sequence). This CDR3 comprises 13 residues. The ends were cut back, 3 bases at V and 7 bases at J, with 12 bases in the middle. The CDR3 loop reads CSASVGGLGELFF. CDR3 nucleotides: TGCAGTGCTAGTGTGGGGGGGCTCGGGGAGCTGTTTTTT.

This sequence joins TRBV6-2 or TRBV6-3 and TRBJ1-4, with 7 bases that match TRBD1. Germline V gene data show CDR1 as MNHEY and CDR2 as SVGEGT. V gave up 0 bases and J gave up 1 base; unmatched junction bases: 8. The length of the CDR3 is 18 residues. The DNA for the CDR3 is TGTGCCAGCAGTTACTCGATTGACGGGACAGAAACTAATGAAAAACTGTTTTTT. This codes for CASSYSIDGTETNEKLFF.

The chain links TRBV14 to TRBJ2-3; D unclear. Trimming left V 0 bases short and J 4 bases short, with 8 bases between. The CDR3 totals 14 residues. Germline V gene lookup returns CDR1 SGHDN and CDR2 FVKESK. CDR3 in amino acids: CASSQDLPPDTQYF. CDR3 nucleotide sequence: TGTGCCAGCAGCCAAGATCTTCCCCCAGATACGCAGTATTTT.

V is TRBV27 and J is TRBJ2-1; TRBD2 is a possible D gene (7 bases). CDR1 is MNHEY and CDR2 is SMNVEV in the germline V gene (reference sequence). Deletions cut 4 bases from V and 7 bases from J, with 14 bases between. CDR3 length: 14 amino acids. In DNA, the CDR3 is TGTGCCAGCAGTTGGGAGGGGGGGCCAAATGAGCAGTTCTTC. It specifies CASSWEGGPNEQFF.

This rearrangement joins TRBV11-2 to TRBJ1-3; D call uncertain. V dropped 1 base and J dropped 5 bases, with 6 bases sitting between them. CDR3 length: 13 amino acids. Germline CDR1 reads SGHAT; CDR2 reads FQNNGV. The CDR3 loop is CASSLVSRNTIYF. CDR3 nucleotides: TGTGCCAGCAGCTTAGTTAGTAGAAACACCATATATTTT.

The chain recombines TRBV18 with TRBJ2-7; 11 positions match TRBD1. Germline trimming cut 2 bases from V and 4 bases from J; bases unmatched to any gene: 7. Per the germline V gene, CDR1 is KGHSH and CDR2 is LQKENI. This CDR3 spans 16 amino acids. This chain's CDR3 is CASSPTEGQGGYEQYF. In nucleotides, the CDR3 is TGTGCCAGCTCACCAACTGAGGGACAGGGGGGGTACGAGCAGTACTTC.

This CDR3 reads CASSEAGTDLAKNIQYF. The CDR3 nucleotides are TGTGCCAGCAGTGAAGCGGGGACTGATTTAGCCAAAAACATTCAGTACTTC. The J gene is TRBJ2-4, the V gene TRBV6-1, with D possibly being TRBD2 (6 bases). V was trimmed by 0 bases and J by 0 bases, leaving 12 bases between them. The V gene's germline CDR1 is MNHNS and CDR2 SASEGT. CDR3 size: 17 residues.

The CDR3 bases are TGTGCCAGCAGCTTGGACAGGGGCTTTGGAAACACCATATATTTT. Its protein product is CASSLDRGFGNTIYF. The chain uses TRBV7-7 and TRBJ1-3, with 9 bases identical to TRBD1. Germline assignment: CDR1 SSHAT and CDR2 FNYEAQ (reference sequence). The CDR3 is made up of 15 amino acids. The V segment lost 3 bases and the J segment 3 bases; nucleotides outside the gene matches: 3.

The chain couples TRBV29-1 to TRBJ2-3, with 8 nucleotides matching TRBD1. The length of the CDR3 is 13 residues. J gave up 0 bases and V 7 bases, and 3 bases lay outside the gene matches. Germline assignment: CDR1 SQVTM and CDR2 ANQGSEA. The DNA for the CDR3 is TGCAGCGCGTGGACAGGGAGCACAGATACGCAGTATTTT. Translating it yields CSAWTGSTDTQYF.

The gene calls are TRBV7-9 and TRBJ1-6; D remains unclear. The CDR3 loop spans 15 amino acids. Germline CDR1 SEHNR, CDR2 FQNEAQ (reference sequence). V lost 6 bases, J lost 6 bases, and 15 bases lay in between. CDR3 in DNA: TGTGCCAGCAGGGCGAGAGGGCTTGGTAATTCACCCCTCCACTTT. This codes for CASRARGLGNSPLHF.

This sequence joins TRBV2 and TRBJ1-2; the match to TRBD1 covers 10 bases. Germline lookup yields CDR1 SNHLY and CDR2 FYNNEI. The junction had 8 bases not matched to a gene; V was cut back by 7 bases and J by 0 bases. CDR3 length equals 16 residues. CDR3 region: CASKRTGGMSNYGYTF. CDR3 sequence (DNA): TGTGCCAGCAAAAGGACAGGGGGGATGTCTAACTATGGCTACACCTTC.